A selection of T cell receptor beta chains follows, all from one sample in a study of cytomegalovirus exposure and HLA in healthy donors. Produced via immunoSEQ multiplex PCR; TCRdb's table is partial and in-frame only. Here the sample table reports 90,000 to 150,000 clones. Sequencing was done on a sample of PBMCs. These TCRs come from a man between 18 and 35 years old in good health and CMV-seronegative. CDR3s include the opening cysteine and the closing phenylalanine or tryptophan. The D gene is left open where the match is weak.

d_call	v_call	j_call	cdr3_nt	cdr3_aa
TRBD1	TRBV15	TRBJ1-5	TGTGCCACCAGCAGAGATCGAGGACAGGGAAATCAGCCCCAGCATTTT	CATSRDRGQGNQPQHF
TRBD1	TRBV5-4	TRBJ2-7	TGTGCCAGCAGACTGGCAGGGGGAAACTACGAGCAGCACTTC	CASRLAGGNYEQHF
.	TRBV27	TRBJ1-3	TGTGCCAGCAGTTTAGCAGGGTCTGGAAACACCATATATTTT	CASSLAGSGNTIYF
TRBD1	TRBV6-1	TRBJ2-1	TGTGCCAGCAGTGCACTGCCGGGACAGGGGGCCGGTGAGCAGTTCTTC	CASSALPGQGAGEQFF
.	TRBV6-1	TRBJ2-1	TGTGCCAGCAGTGAAGCCAGGACTCTTAATGAGCAGTTCTTC	CASSEARTLNEQFF
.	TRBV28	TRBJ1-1	TGTGCCAGCAAATCGAGGACTGAAGCTTTCTTT	CASKSRTEAFF
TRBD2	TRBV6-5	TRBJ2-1	TGTGCCAGCAGTTGGGGACTACGTTCCTACAATGAGCAGTTCTTC	CASSWGLRSYNEQFF
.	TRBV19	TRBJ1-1	TGTGCCAGTACCATGGGGGGAACTGAAGCTTTCTTT	CASTMGGTEAFF
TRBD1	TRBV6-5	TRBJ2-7	TGTGCCAGCAGGATCTCCCCGGACAGGGGGCAGGGGCAGTACTTC	CASRISPDRGQGQYF
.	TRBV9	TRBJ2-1	TGTGCCAGCAGCCCCCGAGAAGGAGGATTCCCCAATGAGCAGTTCTTC	CASSPREGGFPNEQFF
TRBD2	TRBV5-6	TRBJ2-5	TGTGCCAGCAGCTTGGGAGCGGGAGGGTTCTACTTC	CASSLGAGGFYF
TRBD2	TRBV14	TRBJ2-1	TGTGCCAGCAGCCAACCCCCGCGGGAGGGCCTCTACAATGAGCAGTTCTTC	CASSQPPREGLYNEQFF
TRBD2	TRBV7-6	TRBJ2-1	TGTGCCAGCAGCTTAGCGACGGCGGGCGGGAGCCCCTACAATGAGCAGTTCTTC	CASSLATAGGSPYNEQFF
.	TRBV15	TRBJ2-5	TGTGCCACCAGCAGGCAGGGATGGTACCAAGAGACCCAGTACTTC	CATSRQGWYQETQYF
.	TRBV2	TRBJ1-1	TGTGCCAGCAGGGAACAGGGTTCATCCACTGAAGCTTTCTTT	CASREQGSSTEAFF
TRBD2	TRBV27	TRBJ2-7	TGTGCCAGCAGTTCTAGCGGCCTGACCTACGAGCAGTACTTC	CASSSSGLTYEQYF
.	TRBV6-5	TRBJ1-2	TGTGCCAGCAGGCTTAGGGAGGGTGCCTACACCTTC	CASRLREGAYTF
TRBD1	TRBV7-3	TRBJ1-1	TGTGCCAGCAGCTTACAACAGGGGGGGACTGAAGCTTTCTTT	CASSLQQGGTEAFF
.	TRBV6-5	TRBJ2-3	TGTGCCAGCAGTTACTCGGGAGCGAGGGCAGATACGCAGTATTTT	CASSYSGARADTQYF
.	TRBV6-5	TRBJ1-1	TGTGCCAGCAGCTTCAACGGGGACTTAAACACTGAAGCTTTCTTT	CASSFNGDLNTEAFF
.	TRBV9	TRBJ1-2	TGTGCCAGCAGCCCCCGCCAGGGGAACTACTATGGCTACACCTTC	CASSPRQGNYYGYTF
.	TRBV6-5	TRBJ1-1	TGTGCCAGCAGTCGATCACCAGTGAACACTGAAGCTTTCTTT	CASSRSPVNTEAFF
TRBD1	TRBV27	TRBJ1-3	TGTGCCAGCAGTTCCCAACAGGGGCCCGGAAACACCATATATTTT	CASSSQQGPGNTIYF
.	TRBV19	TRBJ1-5	TGTGCCATAGGAGGGGAGGGTACCTATAGCAATCAGCCCCAGCATTTT	CAIGGEGTYSNQPQHF
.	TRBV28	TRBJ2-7	TGTGCCAGCAGTTTCTCCTACTCCTACGAGCAGTACTTC	CASSFSYSYEQYF
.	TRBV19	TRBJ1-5	TGTGCCAGTAGTAACCCCCAGGGCAATCAGCCCCAGCATTTT	CASSNPQGNQPQHF
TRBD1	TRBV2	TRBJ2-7	TGTGCCATAGCAGGGGGTACCTACGAGCAGTACTTC	CAIAGGTYEQYF
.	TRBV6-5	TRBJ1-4	TGTGCCAGCAGTTACTCGAAACAGGCCGCAGAAAAACTGTTTTTT	CASSYSKQAAEKLFF
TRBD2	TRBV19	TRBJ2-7	TGTGCCAGTAGTATAACGCTGGGGGGGTCCTACGAGCAGTACTTC	CASSITLGGSYEQYF
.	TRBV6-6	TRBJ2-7	TGTGCCAGCAGTGGGGCTTACGAGCAGTACTTC	CASSGAYEQYF
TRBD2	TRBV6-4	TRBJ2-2	TGTGCCAGCAGGCCGCTAGCGGGGGGCACCGGGGAGCTGTTTTTT	CASRPLAGGTGELFF
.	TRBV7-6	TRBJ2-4	TGTGCCAGCAGCTTAGCCGAGTATGGCGGTAGTCATAACATTCAGTACTTC	CASSLAEYGGSHNIQYF